Listed below are T cell receptor beta chains from one sample, sequenced in a study of identical twins. Via MiXCR, TCRdb re-called the 5' RACE reads, giving one row per CDR3 protein. This sample has some 500,000 distinct CDR3 sequences, with approximately 14% found just once. The same sample was also studied in work on yellow fever vaccine responses in identical twins.

The sequenced material came from CD4+ T cells sorted from blood. All receptors come from a young woman in good health. Each CDR3 is given with its conserved first and last residue. The D gene is left open where the match is weak. Some rows mark clone size as missing; the rest say once, few, many or name a class of expanded clone.

d_call j_call clone_size v_call cdr3_aa cdr3_nt
. TRBJ2-1 few TRBV9 CASSVAAMTYNEQFF TGTGCCAGCAGCGTAGCGGCAATGACCTACAATGAGCAGTTCTTC
TRBD2 TRBJ2-3 . TRBV2 CASSRLAGGRDTQYF TGTGCCAGCAGTCGACTAGCGGGGGGAAGGGATACGCAGTATTTT
TRBD2 TRBJ2-5 . TRBV12-3/TRBV12-4 CASSPAQRGETQYF TGTGCCAGCAGTCCAGCACAGCGGGGGGAGACCCAGTACTTC
. TRBJ1-3 few TRBV3-1 CASSQWGNSGNTIYF TGTGCCAGCAGCCAGTGGGGAAACTCTGGAAACACCATATATTTT
TRBD1 TRBJ2-3 . TRBV7-8 CASSLQGDSLDTQYF TGTGCCAGCAGCTTACAGGGGGATAGCTTAGATACGCAGTATTTT
. TRBJ2-3 many TRBV20-1 CSARSNREPPDTQYF TGCAGTGCTAGATCAAACAGGGAGCCCCCAGATACGCAGTATTTT
. TRBJ2-6 few TRBV24-1 CATSDPGFGANVLTF TGTGCCACCAGTGACCCAGGGTTTGGGGCCAACGTCCTGACTTTC
. TRBJ2-1 many TRBV6-5 CASSFGTHSNNEQFF TGTGCCAGCAGTTTCGGGACCCACTCGAACAATGAGCAGTTCTTC
. TRBJ2-1 . TRBV6-2/TRBV6-3 CAIGGGGASEQFF TGTGCCATCGGAGGGGGGGGGGCCAGCGAGCAGTTCTTC
. TRBJ2-3 many TRBV6-5 CASSYSTGGSGTQYF TGTGCCAGCAGTTACTCGACCGGGGGAAGCGGTACGCAGTATTTT
TRBD2 TRBJ2-2 many TRBV5-1 CASSRGDTGELFF TGCGCCAGCAGCCGGGGGGACACCGGGGAGCTGTTTTTT
. TRBJ1-6 few TRBV15 CATSTLPNSPLHF TGTGCCACCAGCACCCTACCCAATTCACCCCTCCACTTT
TRBD1 TRBJ2-1 . TRBV7-9 CASSLGQPYNEQFF TGTGCCAGCAGCTTGGGACAGCCATACAATGAGCAGTTCTTC
TRBD2 TRBJ2-1 . TRBV19 CASSISRTSGPRVDYNEQFF TGTGCCAGTAGTATCTCCCGGACTAGCGGGCCCCGAGTTGACTACAATGAGCAGTTCTTC
. TRBJ2-2 many TRBV7-8 CASTQPYRDTDTGELFF TGTGCCAGCACCCAACCCTACCGGGACACTGACACCGGGGAGCTGTTTTTT
. TRBJ2-3 many TRBV4-2 CASSLEEGAIDTQYF TGTGCCAGCAGCCTCGAGGAGGGGGCTATAGATACGCAGTATTTT
. TRBJ2-5 . TRBV19 CASSPRVAGETQYF TGTGCCAGTAGTCCACGGGTGGCGGGAGAGACCCAGTACTTC
. TRBJ2-7 . TRBV3-1 CASSHSLQGHEQYF TGTGCCAGCAGCCATTCCTTACAGGGTCACGAGCAGTACTTC
. TRBJ2-7 . TRBV28 CASSQRTAGSYEQYF TGTGCCAGCAGCCAAAGGACCGCCGGCTCCTACGAGCAGTACTTC
. TRBJ2-3 few TRBV20-1 CSARDGGRDTQYF TGCAGTGCTAGAGATGGGGGGAGAGATACGCAGTATTTT
. TRBJ1-1 many TRBV5-1 CASSFIPGAYTEAFF TGCGCCAGCAGCTTCATTCCAGGGGCGTACACTGAAGCTTTCTTT
. TRBJ1-2 many TRBV5-5 CASSLFGESYGYTF TGTGCCAGCAGCTTGTTCGGAGAGAGCTATGGCTACACCTTC
. TRBJ2-7 . TRBV10-3 CAIRGPQEGPNEQYF TGTGCCATCAGGGGACCCCAAGAGGGTCCTAACGAGCAGTACTTC
. TRBJ2-1 . TRBV11-2 CASSSGTTHNEQFF TGTGCCAGCAGCTCCGGGACCACCCACAATGAGCAGTTCTTC
. TRBJ2-7 . TRBV20-1 CSSPSTYEQYF TGCAGTTCCCCCTCAACCTACGAGCAGTACTTC
. TRBJ2-3 few TRBV9 CASSARAWDTQYF TGTGCCAGCAGCGCCAGGGCTTGGGATACGCAGTATTTT
TRBD2 TRBJ2-1 many TRBV5-1 CASRTSGSYNEQFF TGCGCCAGCCGAACTAGCGGGAGTTACAATGAGCAGTTCTTC
. TRBJ2-1 . TRBV5-1 CASSFSPASYNEQFF TGCGCCAGCAGCTTTAGCCCGGCCTCCTACAATGAGCAGTTCTTC
. TRBJ1-1 few TRBV25-1 CASSEWDGNEAFF TGTGCCAGCAGTGAGTGGGACGGAAATGAAGCTTTCTTT
TRBD1 TRBJ2-7 . TRBV6-6 CASRTGTGGEQYF TGTGCCAGCAGAACCGGGACAGGGGGCGAGCAGTACTTC
. TRBJ2-5 . TRBV18 CASSLKRGETQYF TGTGCCAGCTCCCTCAAGCGCGGGGAGACCCAGTACTTC
TRBD2 TRBJ2-1 . TRBV20-1 CSADPGTSGSNNEQFF TGCAGTGCGGACCCGGGGACTAGCGGGAGTAACAATGAGCAGTTCTTC
. TRBJ1-2 . TRBV28 CASSLDRIYTF TGTGCCAGCAGTCTTGACAGAATTTACACCTTC
TRBD2 TRBJ2-3 . TRBV12-3/TRBV12-4 CASSVAGGFTDTQYF TGTGCCAGCAGCGTAGCGGGAGGGTTCACAGATACGCAGTATTTT
. TRBJ1-1 few TRBV4-1 CASSQALWLGAFF TGCGCCAGCAGCCAAGCCCTGTGGCTGGGGGCTTTCTTT
TRBD2 TRBJ2-5 few TRBV12-3/TRBV12-4 CASSRGERDGETQYF TGTGCCAGCAGCCGGGGCGAGCGGGACGGTGAGACCCAGTACTTC
. TRBJ2-1 few TRBV5-6 CASNKLDSNEQFF TGTGCCAGCAACAAACTGGACTCCAATGAGCAGTTCTTC
TRBD2 TRBJ2-3 few TRBV20-1 CSAARGLAGGLDGTQYF TGCAGTGCTGCAAGGGGACTAGCGGGAGGGCTGGATGGTACGCAGTATTTT
. TRBJ2-3 once TRBV3-1 CASSLSPDSHTDTQYF TGTGCCAGCAGCCTGTCCCCGGACAGCCACACAGATACGCAGTATTTT
. TRBJ1-2 . TRBV15 CATRGESTGYTF TGTGCCACCAGAGGGGAGTCGACTGGCTACACCTTC
. TRBJ2-1 . TRBV12-3/TRBV12-4 CASSLTGEKQFF TGTGCCAGCAGCTTAACGGGAGAGAAGCAGTTCTTC
TRBD1 TRBJ2-1 . TRBV20-1 CSATITGTGGYNEQFF TGCAGTGCTACTATAACCGGGACAGGGGGATACAATGAGCAGTTCTTC
. TRBJ2-5 . TRBV3-1 CASSQRAGEETQYF TGTGCCAGCAGCCAACGTGCCGGTGAAGAGACCCAGTACTTC